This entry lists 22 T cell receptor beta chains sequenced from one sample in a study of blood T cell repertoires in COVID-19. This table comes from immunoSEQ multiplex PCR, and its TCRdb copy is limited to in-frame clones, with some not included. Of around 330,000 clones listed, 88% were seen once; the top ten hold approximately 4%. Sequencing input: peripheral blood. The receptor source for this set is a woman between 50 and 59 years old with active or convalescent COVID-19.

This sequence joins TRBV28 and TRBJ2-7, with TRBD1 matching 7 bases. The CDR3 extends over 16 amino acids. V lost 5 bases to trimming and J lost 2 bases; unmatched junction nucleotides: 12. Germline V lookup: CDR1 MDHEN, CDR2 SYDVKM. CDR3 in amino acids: CASSLHSGQLTYEQYF. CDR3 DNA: TGTGCCAGCAGTCTCCACTCGGGACAGCTAACCTACGAGCAGTACTTC.

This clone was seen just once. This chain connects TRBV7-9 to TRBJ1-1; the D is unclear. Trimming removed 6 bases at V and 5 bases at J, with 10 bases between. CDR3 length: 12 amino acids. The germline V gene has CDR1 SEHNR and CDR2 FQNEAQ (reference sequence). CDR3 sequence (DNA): TGTGCCAGCAGACCCCGAGGGACTGAAGCTTTCTTT. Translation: CASRPRGTEAFF.

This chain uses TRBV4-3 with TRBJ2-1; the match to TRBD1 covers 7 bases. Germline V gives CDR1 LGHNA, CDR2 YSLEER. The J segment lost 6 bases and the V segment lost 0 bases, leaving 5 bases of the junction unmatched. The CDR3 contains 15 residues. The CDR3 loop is CASSQDIGQVNEQFF. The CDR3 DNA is TGCGCCAGCAGCCAAGATATCGGACAGGTCAATGAGCAGTTCTTC.

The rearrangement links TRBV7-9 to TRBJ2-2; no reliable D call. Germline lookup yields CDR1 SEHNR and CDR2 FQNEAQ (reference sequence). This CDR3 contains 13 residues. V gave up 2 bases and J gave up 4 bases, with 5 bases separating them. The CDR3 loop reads CASSLQVTGELFF. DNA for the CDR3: TGTGCCAGCAGCTTACAGGTCACCGGGGAGCTGTTTTTT.

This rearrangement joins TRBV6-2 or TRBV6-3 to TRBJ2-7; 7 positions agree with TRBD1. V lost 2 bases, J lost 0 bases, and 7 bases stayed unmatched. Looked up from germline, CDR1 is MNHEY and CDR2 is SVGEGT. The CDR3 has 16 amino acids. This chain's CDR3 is CASSYGPGQTSYEQYF. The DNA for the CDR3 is TGTGCCAGCAGTTACGGACCGGGACAGACCTCCTACGAGCAGTACTTC.

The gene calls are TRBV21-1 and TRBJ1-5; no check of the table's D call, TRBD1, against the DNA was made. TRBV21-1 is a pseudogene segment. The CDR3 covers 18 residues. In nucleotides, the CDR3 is TGTGCCAGCAGCAAATGCTTCCGGGACAGGGGGCCAAGTCAGCCCCAGCATTTT. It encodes CASSKCFRDRGPSQPQHF.

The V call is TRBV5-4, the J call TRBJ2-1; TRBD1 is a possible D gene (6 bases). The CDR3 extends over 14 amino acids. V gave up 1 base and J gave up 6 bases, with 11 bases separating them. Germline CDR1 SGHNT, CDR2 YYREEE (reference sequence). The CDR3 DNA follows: TGTGCCAGCAGCTTGATGAACAGGGCCAATGAGCAGTTCTTC. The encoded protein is CASSLMNRANEQFF.

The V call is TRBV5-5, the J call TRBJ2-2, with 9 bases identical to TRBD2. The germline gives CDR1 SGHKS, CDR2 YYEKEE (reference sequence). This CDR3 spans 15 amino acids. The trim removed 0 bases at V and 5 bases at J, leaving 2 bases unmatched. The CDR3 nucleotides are TGTGCCAGCAGCTTGGTTAGCGGGAGTACCGGGGAGCTGTTTTTT. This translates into CASSLVSGSTGELFF.

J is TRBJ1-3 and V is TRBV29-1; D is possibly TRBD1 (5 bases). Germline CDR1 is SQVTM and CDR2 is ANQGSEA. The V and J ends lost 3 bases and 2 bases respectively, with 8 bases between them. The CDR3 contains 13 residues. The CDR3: CSVDSGTGNTIYF. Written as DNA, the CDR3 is TGCAGCGTTGATTCAGGGACTGGAAACACCATATATTTT.

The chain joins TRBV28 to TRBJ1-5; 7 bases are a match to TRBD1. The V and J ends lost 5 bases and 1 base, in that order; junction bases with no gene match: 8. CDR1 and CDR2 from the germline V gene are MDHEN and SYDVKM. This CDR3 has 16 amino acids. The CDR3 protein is CASSPLQGGSNQPQHF. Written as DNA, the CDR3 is TGTGCCAGCAGTCCCCTCCAAGGGGGCAGCAATCAGCCCCAGCATTTT.

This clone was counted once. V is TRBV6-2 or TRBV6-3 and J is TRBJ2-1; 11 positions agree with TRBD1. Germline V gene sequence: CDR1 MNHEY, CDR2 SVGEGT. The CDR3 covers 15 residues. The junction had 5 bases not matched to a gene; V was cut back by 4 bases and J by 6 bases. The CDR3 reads CASSLLGQGVNEQFF. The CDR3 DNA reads TGTGCCAGCAGTTTATTGGGACAGGGGGTCAATGAGCAGTTCTTC.

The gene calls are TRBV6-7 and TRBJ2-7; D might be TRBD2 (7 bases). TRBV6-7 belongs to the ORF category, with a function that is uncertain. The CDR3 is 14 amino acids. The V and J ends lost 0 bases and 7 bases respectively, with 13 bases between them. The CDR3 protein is CASSYSGGLGEQYF. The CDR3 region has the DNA TGTGCCAGCAGTTACTCGGGGGGGCTTGGGGAGCAGTACTTC.

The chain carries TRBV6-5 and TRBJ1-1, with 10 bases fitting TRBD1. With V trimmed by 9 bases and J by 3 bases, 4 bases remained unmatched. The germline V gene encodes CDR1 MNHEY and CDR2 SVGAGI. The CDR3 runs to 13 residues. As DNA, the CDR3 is TGTGCCAGTGAGACAGGGGGCTACACTGAAGCTTTCTTT. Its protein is CASETGGYTEAFF.

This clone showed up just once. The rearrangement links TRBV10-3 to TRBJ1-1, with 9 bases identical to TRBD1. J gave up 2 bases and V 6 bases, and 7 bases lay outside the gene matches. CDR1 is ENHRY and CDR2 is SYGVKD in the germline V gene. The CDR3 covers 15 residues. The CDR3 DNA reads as TGTGCCATCAGGGGGCCGGGACAGGGAAACACTGAAGCTTTCTTT. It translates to CAIRGPGQGNTEAFF.

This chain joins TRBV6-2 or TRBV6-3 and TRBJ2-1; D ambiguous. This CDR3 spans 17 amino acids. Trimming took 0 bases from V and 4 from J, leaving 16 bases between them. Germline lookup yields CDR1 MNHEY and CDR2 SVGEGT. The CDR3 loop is CASSYSLGRLDYNEQFF. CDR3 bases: TGTGCCAGCAGTTACTCGCTGGGTCGGCTAGATTACAATGAGCAGTTCTTC.

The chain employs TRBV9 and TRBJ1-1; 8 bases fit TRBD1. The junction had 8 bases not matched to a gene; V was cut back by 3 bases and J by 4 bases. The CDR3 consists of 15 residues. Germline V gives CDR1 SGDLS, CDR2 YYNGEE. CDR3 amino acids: CASSASTGVGTEAFF. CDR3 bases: TGTGCCAGCAGCGCGTCGACAGGGGTAGGCACTGAAGCTTTCTTT.

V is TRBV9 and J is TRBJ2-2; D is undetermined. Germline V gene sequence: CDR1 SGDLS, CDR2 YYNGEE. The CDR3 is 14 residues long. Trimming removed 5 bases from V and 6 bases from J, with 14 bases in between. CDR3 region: CASRESTSAGELFF. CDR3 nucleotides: TGTGCCAGCAGGGAGTCTACGAGCGCCGGGGAGCTGTTTTTT.

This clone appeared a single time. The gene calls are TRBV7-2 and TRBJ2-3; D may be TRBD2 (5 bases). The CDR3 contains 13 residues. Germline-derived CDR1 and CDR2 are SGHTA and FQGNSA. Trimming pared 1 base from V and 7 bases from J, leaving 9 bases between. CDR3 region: CASSLDSVNTQYF. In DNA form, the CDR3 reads TGTGCCAGCAGCTTAGATAGCGTCAATACGCAGTATTTT.

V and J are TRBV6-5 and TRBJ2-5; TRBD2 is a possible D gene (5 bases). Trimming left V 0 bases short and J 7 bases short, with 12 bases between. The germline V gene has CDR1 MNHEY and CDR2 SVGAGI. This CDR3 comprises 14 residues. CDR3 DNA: TGTGCCAGCAGTTACTCCGAGGGTCCCGGGACCCAGTACTTC. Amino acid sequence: CASSYSEGPGTQYF.

In nucleotides, the CDR3 is TGTGCCAGCAGGGAGGAGCCCCCTAAGCGGGAGGAGCAGTTCTTC. This codes for CASREEPPKREEQFF. The V and J genes are TRBV7-2 and TRBJ2-1, with 8 bases matching TRBD2. The V and J ends lost 6 bases and 10 bases, in that order; junction bases with no gene match: 14. CDR1 and CDR2 (germline): SGHTA, FQGNSA. The CDR3 is 15 amino acids.

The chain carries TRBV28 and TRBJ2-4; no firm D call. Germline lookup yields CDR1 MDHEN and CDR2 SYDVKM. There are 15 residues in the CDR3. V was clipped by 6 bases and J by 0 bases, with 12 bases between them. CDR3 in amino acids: CASRPTDLAKNIQYF. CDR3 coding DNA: TGTGCCAGCAGACCCACAGACCTAGCCAAAAACATTCAGTACTTC. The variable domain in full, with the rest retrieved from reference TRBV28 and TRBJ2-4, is DVKVTQSSRYLVKRTGEKVFLECVQDMDHENMFWYRQDPGLGLRLIYFSYDVKMKEKGDIPEGYSVSREKKERFSLILESASTNQTSMYLCASRPTDLAKNIQYFGAGTRLSVL.

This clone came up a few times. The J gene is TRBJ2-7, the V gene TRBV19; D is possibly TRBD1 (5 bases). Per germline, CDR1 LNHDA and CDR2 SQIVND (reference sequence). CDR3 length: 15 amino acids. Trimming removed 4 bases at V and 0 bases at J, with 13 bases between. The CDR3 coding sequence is TGTGCCAGTAGTAGTCGACAGTTCCCCTCCTACGAGCAGTACTTC. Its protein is CASSSRQFPSYEQYF.